This T cell receptor (beta chain) derives from a study of Graves' ophthalmopathy and Graves' hyperthyroidism (dated 2018 in TCRdb). The study in broad terms: Peripheral blood was collected at initial diagnosis, prior to any treatment. In total, 120 to 150 blood samples were TCR-sequenced: approximately 42 ophthalmopathy, some 75 hyperthyroidism and around 17 hyperthyroidism-to-ophthalmopathy patients. For independent validation, a separate cohort was made up of approximately 18 hyperthyroidism patients plus 17 patients who later progressed from hyperthyroidism to ophthalmopathy. The roughly 94 discovery patients were randomly divided into training and test sets at a 7:3 ratio. The study used signatures of the TCR beta repertoire to tell Graves' ophthalmopathy apart from Graves' hyperthyroidism and to predict which patients would progress to ophthalmopathy. A discovery set of 100 patients (roughly 41 ophthalmopathy, fewer than 60 stable hyperthyroidism) was enrolled to explore V-J signatures distinguishing ophthalmopathy from hyperthyroidism. In over 5 hyperthyroidism patients, the T-cell repertoire of thyroid tissue was compared with the T-cell repertoire of blood. Once sampling was done, hyperthyroidism patients were given methimazole at a starting dose of 30 mg daily, while ophthalmopathy patients were given high-dose intravenous methylprednisolone.

TCR beta CDR3 regions were amplified from RNA transcripts for repertoire sequencing. A first-round RT-PCR used HTBI primers with the Qiagen OneStep RT-PCR kit, followed by a second-round multiplex PCR, size selection and purification. Libraries were sequenced on an Illumina HiSeq2000 using paired-end 100 bp reads. Processing in the source paper ran as follows. SOAPnuke was used to process the reads, removing any read that contained adapters or uncalled bases, had a mean Phred below 15, or lacked an exact match to the constant primer or identifier. COPE v1.2.5 was used to merge high-quality paired reads. Clonotypes were defined as unique nucleotide sequences and were aligned to IMGT TRB V, D and J references using MiTCR v1.1. Only V-J combinations with frequency above 0.0001 were analysed, covering 98% to 99.2% of repertoires. For each V-J combination, a TCR clonal expansion and chaos score was defined as the ratio of F50 clonal expansion to chaos observed in the TCRdist matrix. Welch's t-statistics and random forest were used to reduce features to about 13 V-J combinations, which were fed into a naive Bayes classifier. The Morisita-Horn index was used to measure how similar the thyroid and blood repertoires were. TCRdb reanalyzed the raw reads on its own, using fastp at Q25 for trimming and MiXCR for clone calling, and kept in-frame beta chains. All rows with the same CDR3 protein become a single entry with the most common DNA and genes. The authors' filters were not applied to this entry. The sample table records just over 600,000 distinct CDR3 sequences; approximately 21% of these occur just once. The ten largest clones add up to more than 5.5% of the sample.

A patient counted as having stable hyperthyroidism if there was no progression to ophthalmopathy within 18 months of follow-up. Hyperthyroidism patients were newly diagnosed, were aged 18 to 65 years, and had a disease duration under 2 months. Patients with other autoimmune diseases, uncontrolled infections, pregnancy or lactation were excluded from the study. Diagnosis was based on clinical symptoms, serum thyroxine, TRAb, thyroid ultrasound and orbital computed tomography. Using Ficoll-Paque density gradient centrifugation, PBMCs were isolated from 10 ml of fresh peripheral blood. Total RNA was extracted using Trizol reagent, and RNA quality was checked on an Agilent 2100 Bioanalyzer. Paper-wide results and their limitations: Most of the expanded thyroid clonotypes with a frequency above 0.001 were also detected in blood, and it was suggested that the thyroid immune response may be reflected by blood repertoires. In cross-validation, the 13-signature model distinguished ophthalmopathy from stable hyperthyroidism with 85% to 90% sensitivity and just under 84% specificity, and in the test set the corresponding values were approximately 80% and 68%. In validation, the model predicted ophthalmopathy progression with more than 55% sensitivity and approximately 72% specificity; approximately 12 predicted patients were CT-confirmed with GO in a median of approximately six months. Sample size was not predetermined statistically, and investigators were not blinded to group allocation.

This clonotype was found many times. Its antigen has not been determined. No much larger clone is present one base from it, and per-base qualities are unavailable. The germline V gene specifies MNHEY as CDR1 and SVGEGT as CDR2. Counted from cysteine to phenylalanine, this CDR3 has 15 amino acids. This entry keeps only the CDR3 DNA: 45 bases, framed from base 1. V and J lose 2 bases and 2 bases, and a span of 12 bases separates them. This clonotype originated in a young woman with stable Graves' hyperthyroidism. Some clones in this sample may be carry-over from other donors' samples. Donor details come from another sample of the same person, matched by shared clones. The chain is assembled from TRBV6-2 or TRBV6-3 and TRBJ2-5; a tentative D call is TRBD1 (5 bases match). The sequenced material came from peripheral blood. The base sequence is TGTGCCAGCAGTTACGGGGCAAGCTCACAAGAGACCCAGTACTTC. Its amino acids are CASSYGASSQETQYF.